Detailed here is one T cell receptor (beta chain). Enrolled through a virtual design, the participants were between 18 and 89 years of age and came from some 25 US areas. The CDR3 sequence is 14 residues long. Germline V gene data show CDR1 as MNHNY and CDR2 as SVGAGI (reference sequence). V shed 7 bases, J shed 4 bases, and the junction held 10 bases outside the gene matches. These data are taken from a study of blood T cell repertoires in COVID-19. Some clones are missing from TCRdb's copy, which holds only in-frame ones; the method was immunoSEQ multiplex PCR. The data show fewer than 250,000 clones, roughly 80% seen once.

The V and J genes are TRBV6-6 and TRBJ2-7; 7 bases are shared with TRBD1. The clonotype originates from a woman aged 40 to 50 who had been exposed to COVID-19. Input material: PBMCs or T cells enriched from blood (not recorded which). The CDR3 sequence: CASTPGTVTYEQYF. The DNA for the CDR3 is TGTGCCAGCACCCCCGGGACAGTTACTTACGAGCAGTACTTC.